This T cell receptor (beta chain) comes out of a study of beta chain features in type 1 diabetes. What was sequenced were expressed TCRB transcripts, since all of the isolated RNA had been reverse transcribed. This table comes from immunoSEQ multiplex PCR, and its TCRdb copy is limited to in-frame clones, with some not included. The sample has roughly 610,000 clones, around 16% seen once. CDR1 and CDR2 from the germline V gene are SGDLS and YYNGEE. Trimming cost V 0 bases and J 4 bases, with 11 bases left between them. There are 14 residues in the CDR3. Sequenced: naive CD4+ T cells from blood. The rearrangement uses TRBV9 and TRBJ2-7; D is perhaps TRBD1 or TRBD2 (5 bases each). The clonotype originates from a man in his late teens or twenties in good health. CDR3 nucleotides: TGTGCCAGCAGCGTAGATATGAGGGGATACGAGCAGTACTTC. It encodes CASSVDMRGYEQYF.